The present T cell receptor beta chain was sequenced within a study of T cell repertoires in cytomegalovirus infection. About the study: In public TCR beta signatures, there were indications of both CMV infection and matching HLA type. Study-wide results and caveats: It was HLA-C-restricted CMV-specific TCR beta clonotypes that dominated the response ex vivo.

TCRdb ran MiXCR on the reads and lists one entry per CDR3 protein. The sample consists of more than 400,000 distinct CDR3 sequences, about a quarter of them appearing once. This clonotype was seen only a few times. Its antigen is still unknown. Germline loops: CDR1 SGHNT, CDR2 YENEEA. V shed 5 bases and J 4 bases; nucleotides not matched to a gene: 12. The CDR3 length is 16 residues. Sequencing used PBMCs. This clonotype originated in a human donor in good health (CMV status not recorded). Some clones in this sample may be carry-over from other donors' samples. V gene TRBV11-3 combines with J gene TRBJ2-5, with 8 bases fitting TRBD2. As DNA, the CDR3 is TGTGCCAGCAGCCCGACGGGGGCTAGCGGGTCAGAGACCCAGTACTTC. Encoded protein: CASSPTGASGSETQYF.